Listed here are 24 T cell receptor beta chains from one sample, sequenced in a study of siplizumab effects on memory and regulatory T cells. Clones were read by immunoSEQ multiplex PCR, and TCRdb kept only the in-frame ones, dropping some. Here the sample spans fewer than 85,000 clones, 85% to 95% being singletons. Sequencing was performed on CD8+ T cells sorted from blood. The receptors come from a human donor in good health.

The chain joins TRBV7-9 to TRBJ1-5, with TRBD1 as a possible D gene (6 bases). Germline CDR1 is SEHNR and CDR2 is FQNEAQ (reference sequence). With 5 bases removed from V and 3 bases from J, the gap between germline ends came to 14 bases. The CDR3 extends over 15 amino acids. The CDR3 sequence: CASSATGISNQPQHF. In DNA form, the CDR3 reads TGTGCCAGCAGCGCCACAGGGATTTCCAATCAGCCCCAGCATTTT.

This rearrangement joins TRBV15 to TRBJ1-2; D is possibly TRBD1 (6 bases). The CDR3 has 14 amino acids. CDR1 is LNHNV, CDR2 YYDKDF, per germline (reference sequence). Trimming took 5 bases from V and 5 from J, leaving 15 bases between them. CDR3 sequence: CATSLGGEGYGYTF. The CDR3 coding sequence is TGTGCCACCAGCCTGGGGGGCGAAGGGTATGGCTACACCTTC.

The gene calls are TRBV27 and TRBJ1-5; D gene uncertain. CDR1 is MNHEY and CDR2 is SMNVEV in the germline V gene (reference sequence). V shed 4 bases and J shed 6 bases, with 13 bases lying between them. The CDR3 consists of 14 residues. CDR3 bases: TGTGCCAGCAGTTCAGACTCCTCGCTTCAGCCCCAGCATTTT. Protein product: CASSSDSSLQPQHF.

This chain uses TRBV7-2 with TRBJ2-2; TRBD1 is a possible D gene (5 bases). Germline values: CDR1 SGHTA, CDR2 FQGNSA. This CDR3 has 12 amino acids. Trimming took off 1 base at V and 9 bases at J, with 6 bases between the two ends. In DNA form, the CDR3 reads TGTGCCAGCAGCTTAGGGGGCCGGGAGCTGTTTTTT. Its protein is CASSLGGRELFF.

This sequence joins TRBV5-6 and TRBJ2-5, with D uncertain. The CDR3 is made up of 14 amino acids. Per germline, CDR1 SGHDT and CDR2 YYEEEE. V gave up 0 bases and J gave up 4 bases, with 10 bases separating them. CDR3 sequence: CASSLGGLGETQYF. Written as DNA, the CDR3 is TGTGCCAGCAGCTTGGGGGGATTAGGAGAGACCCAGTACTTC.

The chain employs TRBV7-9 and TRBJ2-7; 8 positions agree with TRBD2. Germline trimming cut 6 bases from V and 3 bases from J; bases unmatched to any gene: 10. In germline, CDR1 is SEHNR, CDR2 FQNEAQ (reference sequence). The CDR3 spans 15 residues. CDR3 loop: CASSSQLAEGYEQYF. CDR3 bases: TGTGCCAGCAGTAGCCAACTAGCGGAGGGCTACGAGCAGTACTTC.

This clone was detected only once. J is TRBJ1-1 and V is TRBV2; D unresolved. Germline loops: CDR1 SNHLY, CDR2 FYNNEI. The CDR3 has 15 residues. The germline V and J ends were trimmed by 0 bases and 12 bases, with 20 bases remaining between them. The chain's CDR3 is CASSEARAPRGGPFF. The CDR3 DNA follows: TGTGCCAGCAGTGAAGCGCGTGCCCCCCGGGGTGGTCCTTTCTTT.

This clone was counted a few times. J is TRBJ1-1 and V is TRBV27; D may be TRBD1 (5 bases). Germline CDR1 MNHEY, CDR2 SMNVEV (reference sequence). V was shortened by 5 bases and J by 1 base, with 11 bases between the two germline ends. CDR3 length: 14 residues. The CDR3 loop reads CASSVTGPNTEAFF. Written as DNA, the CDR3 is TGTGCCAGCAGTGTGACGGGACCGAACACTGAAGCTTTCTTT.

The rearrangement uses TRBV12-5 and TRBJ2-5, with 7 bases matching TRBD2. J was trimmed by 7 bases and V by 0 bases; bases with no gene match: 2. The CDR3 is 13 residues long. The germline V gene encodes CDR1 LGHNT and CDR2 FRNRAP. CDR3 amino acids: CASGLVWGGTQYF. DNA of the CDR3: TGTGCTAGTGGTTTGGTTTGGGGGGGGACCCAGTACTTC.

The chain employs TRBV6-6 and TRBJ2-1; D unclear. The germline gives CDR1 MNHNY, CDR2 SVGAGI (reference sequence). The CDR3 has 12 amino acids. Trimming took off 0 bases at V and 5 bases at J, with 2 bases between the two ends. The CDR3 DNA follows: TGTGCCAGCAGTTACTCGGACAATGAGCAGTTCTTC. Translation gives CASSYSDNEQFF.

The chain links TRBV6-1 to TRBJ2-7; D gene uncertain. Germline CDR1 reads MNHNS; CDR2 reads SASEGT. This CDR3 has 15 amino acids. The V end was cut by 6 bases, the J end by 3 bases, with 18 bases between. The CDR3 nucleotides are TGTGCCAGCAGGAATCTAGATATAAATTACTACGAGCAGTACTTC. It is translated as CASRNLDINYYEQYF.

The CDR3 region is CASSLVGAGNTIYF. The CDR3 DNA is TGTGCCAGCAGCTTAGTAGGGGCTGGAAACACCATATATTTT. V gene TRBV7-8 combines with J gene TRBJ1-3; weak D call: TRBD1 (5 bases). Germline lookup yields CDR1 SGHVS and CDR2 FQNEAQ. There are 14 residues in the CDR3. The V end was cut by 1 base, the J end by 2 bases, with 6 bases between. Together with reference TRBV7-8 and TRBJ1-3, the CDR3 gives the full variable domain: GAGVSQSPRYKVAKRGQDVALRCDPISGHVSLFWYQQALGQGPEFLTYFQNEAQLDKSGLPSDRFFAERPEGSVSTLKIQRTQQEDSAVYLCASSLVGAGNTIYFGEGSWLTVV.

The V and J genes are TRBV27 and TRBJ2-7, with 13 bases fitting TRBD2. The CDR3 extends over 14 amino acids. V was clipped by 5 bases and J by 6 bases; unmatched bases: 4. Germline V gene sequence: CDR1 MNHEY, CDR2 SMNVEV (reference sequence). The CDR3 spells CASSLLAGGSEQYF. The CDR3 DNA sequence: TGTGCCAGCAGTCTACTAGCGGGAGGGTCCGAGCAGTACTTC.

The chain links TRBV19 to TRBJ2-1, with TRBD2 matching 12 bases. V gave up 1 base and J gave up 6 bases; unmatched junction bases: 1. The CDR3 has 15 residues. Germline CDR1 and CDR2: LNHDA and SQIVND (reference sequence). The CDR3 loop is CASSIVTSGSNEQFF. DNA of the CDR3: TGTGCCAGTAGTATAGTGACTAGCGGGAGCAATGAGCAGTTCTTC.

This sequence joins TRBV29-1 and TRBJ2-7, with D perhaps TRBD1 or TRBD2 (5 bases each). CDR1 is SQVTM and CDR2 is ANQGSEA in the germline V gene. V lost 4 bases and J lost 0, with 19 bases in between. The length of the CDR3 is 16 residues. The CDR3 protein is CSVAGSAGAPSYEQYF. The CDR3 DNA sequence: TGCAGCGTTGCGGGTTCTGCCGGGGCCCCCTCCTACGAGCAGTACTTC.

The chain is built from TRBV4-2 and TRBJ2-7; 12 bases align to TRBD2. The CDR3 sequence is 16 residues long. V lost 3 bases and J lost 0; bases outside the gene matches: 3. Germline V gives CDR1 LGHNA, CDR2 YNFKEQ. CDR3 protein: CASSHRLAGDSYEQYF. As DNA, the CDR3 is TGTGCCAGCAGCCACCGACTAGCGGGAGACTCCTACGAGCAGTACTTC.

The CDR3 here is CASSPGLLAGVTEQYF. CDR3 coding DNA: TGTGCCAGCTCACCCGGTCTACTAGCGGGAGTGACCGAGCAGTACTTC. V is TRBV18 and J is TRBJ2-7; 11 positions match TRBD2. Germline CDR1 KGHSH, CDR2 LQKENI. V was clipped by 3 bases and J by 6 bases; unmatched bases: 10. The CDR3 loop spans 16 amino acids.

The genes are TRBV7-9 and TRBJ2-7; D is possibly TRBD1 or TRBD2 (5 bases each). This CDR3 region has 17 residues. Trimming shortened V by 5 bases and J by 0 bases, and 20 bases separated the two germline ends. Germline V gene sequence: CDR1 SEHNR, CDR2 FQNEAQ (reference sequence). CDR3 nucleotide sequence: TGTGCCAGCAGCGCCTGGACCGGGACCCAGAGCTCCTACGAGCAGTACTTC. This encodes CASSAWTGTQSSYEQYF.

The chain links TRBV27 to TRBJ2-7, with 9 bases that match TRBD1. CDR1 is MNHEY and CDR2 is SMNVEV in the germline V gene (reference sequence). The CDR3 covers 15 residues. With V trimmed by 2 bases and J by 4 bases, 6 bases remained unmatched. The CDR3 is CASSLLGTGNYEQYF. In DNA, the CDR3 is TGTGCCAGCAGTTTACTAGGGACAGGGAATTACGAGCAGTACTTC.

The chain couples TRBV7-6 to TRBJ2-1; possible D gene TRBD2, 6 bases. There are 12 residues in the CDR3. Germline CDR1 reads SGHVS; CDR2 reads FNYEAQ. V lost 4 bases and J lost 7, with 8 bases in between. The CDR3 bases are TGTGCCAGCAGCTACCGGGGGAATGAGCAGTTCTTC. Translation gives CASSYRGNEQFF.

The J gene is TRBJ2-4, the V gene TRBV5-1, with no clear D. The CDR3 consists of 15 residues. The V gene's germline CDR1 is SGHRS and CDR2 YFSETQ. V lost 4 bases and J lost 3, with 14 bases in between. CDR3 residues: CASSPRFRVKNIQYF. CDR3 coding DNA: TGCGCCAGCAGCCCGAGATTTCGGGTCAAAAACATTCAGTACTTC.

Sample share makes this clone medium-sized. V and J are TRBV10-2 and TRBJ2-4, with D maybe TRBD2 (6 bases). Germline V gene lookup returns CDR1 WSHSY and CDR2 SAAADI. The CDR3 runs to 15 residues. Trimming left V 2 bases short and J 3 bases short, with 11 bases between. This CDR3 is CASSEKRVDKNIQYF. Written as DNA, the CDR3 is TGCGCCAGCAGTGAGAAGCGGGTTGACAAAAACATTCAGTACTTC.

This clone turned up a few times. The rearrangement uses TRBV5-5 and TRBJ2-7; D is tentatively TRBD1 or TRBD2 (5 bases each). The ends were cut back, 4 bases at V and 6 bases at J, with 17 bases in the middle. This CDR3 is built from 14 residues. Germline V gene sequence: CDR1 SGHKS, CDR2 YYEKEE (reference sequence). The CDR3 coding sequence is TGTGCCAGCAGCCAAGTTGACTATGGGGCCGAGCAGTACTTC. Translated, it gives CASSQVDYGAEQYF.

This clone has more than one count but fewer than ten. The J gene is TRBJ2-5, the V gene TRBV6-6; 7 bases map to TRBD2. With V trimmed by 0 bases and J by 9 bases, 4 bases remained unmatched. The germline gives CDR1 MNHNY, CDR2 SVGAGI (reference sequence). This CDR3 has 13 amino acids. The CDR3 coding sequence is TGTGCCAGCAGTTACTCCCGGGGGGAGGCCCAGTACTTC. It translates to CASSYSRGEAQYF.